The present T cell receptor (beta chain) was sequenced within a study of technical replicates of blood from several donors. Produced via immunoSEQ multiplex PCR; TCRdb's table is partial and in-frame only. The data contain about 66,000 clones, approximately 87% of them seen just once; the ten biggest clones take up 4.5% to 5%. Deletions cut 2 bases from V and 2 bases from J, with 10 bases between. The CDR3 sequence is 15 residues long. The V gene's germline CDR1 is MGHDK and CDR2 SYGVNS. This sequence was found in a human donor in good health. Some clones in this sample may be carry-over from other donors' samples. The chain combines TRBV25-1 with TRBJ1-3, with a possible D match to TRBD1 (6 bases). The source material was PBMCs. CDR3 DNA: TGTGCCAGCAGTGAAGACAGGTACCCTGGAAACACCATATATTTT. Translating it yields CASSEDRYPGNTIYF.